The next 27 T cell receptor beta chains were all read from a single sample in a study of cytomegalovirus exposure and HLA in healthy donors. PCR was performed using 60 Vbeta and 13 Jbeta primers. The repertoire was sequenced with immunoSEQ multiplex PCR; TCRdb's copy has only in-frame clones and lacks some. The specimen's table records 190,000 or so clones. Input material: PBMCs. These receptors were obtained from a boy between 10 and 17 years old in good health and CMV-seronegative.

DNA for the CDR3: TGTGCCAGCTCCCTTCAGGCTAGCGGGGGAACAAATGAGCAGTTCTTC. Translating it yields CASSLQASGGTNEQFF. The J gene is TRBJ2-1, the V gene TRBV6-4; TRBD2 matches at 10 bases. From germline, CDR1 is MRHNA and CDR2 SNTAGT. J gave up 7 bases and V 8 bases, and 14 bases lay outside the gene matches. The CDR3 has 16 amino acids.

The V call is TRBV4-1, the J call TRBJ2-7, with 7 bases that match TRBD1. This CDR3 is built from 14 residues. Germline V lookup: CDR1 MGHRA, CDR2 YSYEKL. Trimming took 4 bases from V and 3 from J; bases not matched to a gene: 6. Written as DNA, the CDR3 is TGCGCCAGCAGCCCCCGGGACAGAAACTACGAGCAGTACTTC. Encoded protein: CASSPRDRNYEQYF.

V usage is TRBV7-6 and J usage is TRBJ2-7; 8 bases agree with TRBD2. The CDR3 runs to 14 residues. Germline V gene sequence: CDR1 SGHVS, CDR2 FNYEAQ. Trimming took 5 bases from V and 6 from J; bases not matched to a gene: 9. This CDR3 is CASSPRGALSEQYF. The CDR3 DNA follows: TGTGCCAGCAGCCCGCGGGGGGCCCTCTCCGAGCAGTACTTC.

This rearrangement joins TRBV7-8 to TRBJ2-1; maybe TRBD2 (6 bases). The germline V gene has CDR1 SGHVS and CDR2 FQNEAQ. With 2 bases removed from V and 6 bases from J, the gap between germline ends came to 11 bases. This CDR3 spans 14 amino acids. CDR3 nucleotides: TGTGCCAGCAGCTTACAGCGGGCCAGCAATGAGCAGTTCTTC. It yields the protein CASSLQRASNEQFF.

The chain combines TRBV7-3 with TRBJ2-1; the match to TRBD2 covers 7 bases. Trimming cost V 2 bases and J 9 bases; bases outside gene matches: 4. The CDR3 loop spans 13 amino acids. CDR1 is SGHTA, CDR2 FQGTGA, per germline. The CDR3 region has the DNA TGTGCCAGCAGCTTAGCGATAGCGGGTGAGCAGTTCTTC. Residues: CASSLAIAGEQFF.

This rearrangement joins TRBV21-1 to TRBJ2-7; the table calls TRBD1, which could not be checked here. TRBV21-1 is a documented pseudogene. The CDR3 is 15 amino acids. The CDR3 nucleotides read TGTGCCAGCAGCAGTCGGACAGGGGGCCTCTACGAGCAGTACTTC. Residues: CASSSRTGGLYEQYF.

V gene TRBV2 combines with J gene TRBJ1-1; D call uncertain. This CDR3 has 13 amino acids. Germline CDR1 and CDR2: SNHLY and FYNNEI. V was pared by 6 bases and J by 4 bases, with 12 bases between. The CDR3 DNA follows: TGTGCCAGCAGGACGGGCAGCGGCACTGAAGCTTTCTTT. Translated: CASRTGSGTEAFF.

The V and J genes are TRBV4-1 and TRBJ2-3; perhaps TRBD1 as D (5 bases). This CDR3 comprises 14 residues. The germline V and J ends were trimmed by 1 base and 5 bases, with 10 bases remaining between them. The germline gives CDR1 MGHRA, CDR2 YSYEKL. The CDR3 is CASSQGLREDTQYF. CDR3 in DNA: TGCGCCAGCAGCCAAGGGCTCAGGGAAGATACGCAGTATTTT.

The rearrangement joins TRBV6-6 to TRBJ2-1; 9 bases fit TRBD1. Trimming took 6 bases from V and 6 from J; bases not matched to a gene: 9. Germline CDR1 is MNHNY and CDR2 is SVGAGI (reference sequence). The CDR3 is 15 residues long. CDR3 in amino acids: CASSPGQGLFNEQFF. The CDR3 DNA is TGTGCCAGCAGCCCGGGACAGGGTTTGTTCAATGAGCAGTTCTTC.

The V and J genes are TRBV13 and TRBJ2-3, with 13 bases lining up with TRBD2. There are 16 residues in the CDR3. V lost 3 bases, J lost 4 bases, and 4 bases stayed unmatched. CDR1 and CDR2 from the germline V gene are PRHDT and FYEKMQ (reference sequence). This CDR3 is CASSFTSGGAADTQYF. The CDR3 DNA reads TGTGCCAGCAGCTTCACTAGCGGGGGGGCAGCAGATACGCAGTATTTT. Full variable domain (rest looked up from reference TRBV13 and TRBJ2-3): AAGVIQSPRHLIKEKRETATLKCYPIPRHDTVYWYQQGPGQDPQFLISFYEKMQSDKGSIPDRFSAQQFSDYHSELNMSSLELGDSALYFCASSFTSGGAADTQYFGPGTRLTVL.

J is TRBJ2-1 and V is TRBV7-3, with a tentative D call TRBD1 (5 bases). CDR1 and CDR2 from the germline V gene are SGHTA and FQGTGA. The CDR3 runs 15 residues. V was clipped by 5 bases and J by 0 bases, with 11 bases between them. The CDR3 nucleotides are TGTGCCAGCAGCGATGACAGAGGCTCCTACAATGAGCAGTTCTTC. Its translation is CASSDDRGSYNEQFF.

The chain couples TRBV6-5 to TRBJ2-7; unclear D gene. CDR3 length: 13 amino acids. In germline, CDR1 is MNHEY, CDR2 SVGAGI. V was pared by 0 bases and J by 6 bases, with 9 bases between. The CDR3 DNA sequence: TGTGCCAGCAGTTACTCGAATTCCGGCGAGCAGTACTTC. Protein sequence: CASSYSNSGEQYF.

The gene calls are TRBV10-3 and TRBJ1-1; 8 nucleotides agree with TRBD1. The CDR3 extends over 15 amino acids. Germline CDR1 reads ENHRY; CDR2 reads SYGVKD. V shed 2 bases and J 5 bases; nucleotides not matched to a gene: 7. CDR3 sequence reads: CAISETQGARTEAFF. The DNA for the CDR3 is TGTGCCATCAGTGAGACCCAGGGGGCTCGGACTGAAGCTTTCTTT.

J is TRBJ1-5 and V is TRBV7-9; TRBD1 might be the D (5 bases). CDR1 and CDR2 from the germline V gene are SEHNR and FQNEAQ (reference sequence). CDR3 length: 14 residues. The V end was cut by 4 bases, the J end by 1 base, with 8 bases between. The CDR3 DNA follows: TGTGCCAGCAGCTCGGGACTGAGCAATCAGCCCCAGCATTTT. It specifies CASSSGLSNQPQHF.

The CDR3 reads CATSRVKGLVDIQYF. The CDR3 nucleotides read TGTGCCACCAGCAGAGTTAAGGGGCTCGTCGACATTCAGTACTTC. This rearrangement joins TRBV15 to TRBJ2-4; tentative D call: TRBD1 (5 bases). From germline, CDR1 is LNHNV and CDR2 YYDKDF (reference sequence). With 1 base removed from V and 8 bases from J, the gap between germline ends came to 15 bases. This CDR3 has 15 amino acids.

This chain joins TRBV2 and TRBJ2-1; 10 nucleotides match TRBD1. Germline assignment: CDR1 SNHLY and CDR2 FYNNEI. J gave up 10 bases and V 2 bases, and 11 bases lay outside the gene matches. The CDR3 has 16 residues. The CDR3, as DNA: TGTGCCAGCAGTGAAAGGTTGGGACAGGGGTCAAAGGAGCAGTTCTTC. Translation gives CASSERLGQGSKEQFF.

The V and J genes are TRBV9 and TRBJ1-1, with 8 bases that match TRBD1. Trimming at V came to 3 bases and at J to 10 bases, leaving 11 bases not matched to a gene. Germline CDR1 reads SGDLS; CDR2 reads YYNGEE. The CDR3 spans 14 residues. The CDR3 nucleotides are TGTGCCAGCAGCGCCGGGACAGGACGAGGTATAGCTTTCTTT. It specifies CASSAGTGRGIAFF.

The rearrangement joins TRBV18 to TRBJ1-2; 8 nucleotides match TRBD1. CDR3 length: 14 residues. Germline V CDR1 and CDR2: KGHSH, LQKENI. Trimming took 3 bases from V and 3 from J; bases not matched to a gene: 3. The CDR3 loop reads CASSPGQGDYGYTF. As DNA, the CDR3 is TGTGCCAGCTCACCCGGACAGGGTGACTATGGCTACACCTTC.

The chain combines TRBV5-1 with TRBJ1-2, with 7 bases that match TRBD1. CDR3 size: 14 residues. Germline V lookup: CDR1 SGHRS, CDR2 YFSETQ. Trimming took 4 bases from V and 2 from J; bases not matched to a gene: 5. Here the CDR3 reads CASSPTTGNYGYTF. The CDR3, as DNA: TGCGCCAGCAGCCCTACGACAGGGAACTATGGCTACACCTTC.

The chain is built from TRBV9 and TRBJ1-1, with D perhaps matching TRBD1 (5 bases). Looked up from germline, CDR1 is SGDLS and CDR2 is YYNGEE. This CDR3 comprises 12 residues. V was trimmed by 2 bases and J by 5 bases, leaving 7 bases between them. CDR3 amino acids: CASSVGGTEAFF. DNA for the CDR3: TGTGCCAGCAGCGTCGGGGGTACTGAAGCTTTCTTT. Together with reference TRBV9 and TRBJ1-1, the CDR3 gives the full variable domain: DSGVTQTPKHLITATGQRVTLRCSPRSGDLSVYWYQQSLDQGLQFLIQYYNGEERAKGNILERFSAQQFPDLHSELNLSSLELGDSALYFCASSVGGTEAFFGQGTRLTVV.

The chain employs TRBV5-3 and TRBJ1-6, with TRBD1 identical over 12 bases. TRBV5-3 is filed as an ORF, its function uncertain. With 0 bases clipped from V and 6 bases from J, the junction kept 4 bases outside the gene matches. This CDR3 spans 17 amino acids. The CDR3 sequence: CARSLVGQGATNSPLHF. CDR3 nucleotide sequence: TGTGCCAGAAGCTTGGTGGGACAGGGGGCGACTAATTCACCCCTCCACTTT.

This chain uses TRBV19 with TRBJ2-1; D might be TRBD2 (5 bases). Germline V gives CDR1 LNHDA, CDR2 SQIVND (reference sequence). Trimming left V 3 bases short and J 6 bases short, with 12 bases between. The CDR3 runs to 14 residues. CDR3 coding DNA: TGTGCCAGTAGTATTGCGGGCCACTCCAATGAGCAGTTCTTC. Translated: CASSIAGHSNEQFF.

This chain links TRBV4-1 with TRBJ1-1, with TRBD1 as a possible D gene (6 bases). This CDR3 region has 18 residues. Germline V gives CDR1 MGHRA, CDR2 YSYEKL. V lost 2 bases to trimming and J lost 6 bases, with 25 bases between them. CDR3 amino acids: CASSQLFKPGRGNSEAFF. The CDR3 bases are TGCGCCAGCAGCCAATTATTCAAACCAGGGAGGGGGAATTCTGAAGCTTTCTTT.

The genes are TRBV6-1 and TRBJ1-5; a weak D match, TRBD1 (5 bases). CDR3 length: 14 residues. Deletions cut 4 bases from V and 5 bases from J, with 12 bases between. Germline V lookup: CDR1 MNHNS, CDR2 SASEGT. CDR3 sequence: CASSGGAGDQPQHF. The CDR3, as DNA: TGTGCCAGCAGTGGAGGGGCGGGAGATCAGCCCCAGCATTTT.

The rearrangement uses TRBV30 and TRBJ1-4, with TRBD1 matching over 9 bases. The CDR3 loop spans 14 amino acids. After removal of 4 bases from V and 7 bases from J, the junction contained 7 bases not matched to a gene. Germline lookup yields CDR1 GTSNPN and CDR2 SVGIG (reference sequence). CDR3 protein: CAWNRGRMTEKLFF. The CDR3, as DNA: TGTGCCTGGAACAGGGGGCGTATGACTGAAAAACTGTTTTTT.

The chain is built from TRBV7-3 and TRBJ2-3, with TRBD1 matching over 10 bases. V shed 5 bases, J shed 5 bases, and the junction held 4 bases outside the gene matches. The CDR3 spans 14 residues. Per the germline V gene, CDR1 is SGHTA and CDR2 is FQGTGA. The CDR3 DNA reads TGTGCCAGCAGCCCCGGGACAGGGGTAGATACGCAGTATTTT. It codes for CASSPGTGVDTQYF.

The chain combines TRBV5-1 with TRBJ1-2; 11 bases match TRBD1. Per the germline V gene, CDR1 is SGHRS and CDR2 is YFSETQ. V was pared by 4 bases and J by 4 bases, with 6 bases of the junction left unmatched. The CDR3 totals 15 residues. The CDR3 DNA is TGCGCCAGCAGCACTGGACAGGGGGCCTTCTATGGCTACACCTTC. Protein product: CASSTGQGAFYGYTF.